Sequencing of this TCR beta chain was carried out in a study of T-cell reconstitution after alpha-beta-depleted transplantation in children. It was with unique molecular identifiers that the TCRbeta library was prepared. TCRdb fed the PCR reads into MiXCR, producing one record per CDR3 protein. The repertoire has roughly 610,000 distinct CDR3 sequences, under 12% of them found once; the top ten carry around 4%. Germline values: CDR1 SQVTM, CDR2 ANQGSEA. CDR3 length equals 10 residues. V gave up 6 bases and J gave up 6 bases, with 9 bases separating them. The TCR sequence derives from a human donor who donated a stem cell graft to a child with acute myeloid leukemia. J is TRBJ2-7 and V is TRBV29-1, with D possibly matching TRBD2 (6 bases). The source was PBMCs from the stem cell graft donor, collected from the stem cell graft. The CDR3 reads CSVGGTEQYF. As DNA, the CDR3 is TGCAGCGTGGGGGGTACCGAGCAGTACTTC.